The entry below gives a single T cell receptor (beta chain) sequence along with its context. Its antigen specificity is not known. No qualities accompany the bases; no much larger clone lies one base away. As encoded in the germline V gene, CDR1 is SGHTS while CDR2 is YDEGEE. Its CDR3 holds 18 amino acids, cysteine through phenylalanine. Only the CDR3 DNA is retained, 54 bases long and in frame from the first base. V is clipped by 0 bases and J by 10 bases, and the sequence between their germline boundaries is 23 bases long. These data belong to a study of blood T cell repertoires in COVID-19 (dated by TCRdb to between 2020 and 2021). Turning to the overall study: Samples covering the acute and convalescent phases of COVID-19 were provided by collaborators in the United States, Italy and Spain. Sample metadata almost always included a de-identified subject ID, COVID-19 status, age in years and sex. Deeply sampled blood TCRbeta repertoires from subjects exposed to, actively infected with, or recovered from COVID-19 were included in the dataset. Samples came from the ongoing ImmuneRACE study (first 160 participants) plus 1,254 subjects from 6 global collaborators. The repertoires were made available in a free public database intended to serve as a resource for research on the immune response to SARS-CoV-2. Where available, HLA class I and class II types were taken from metadata supplied by the sample provider and were not determined by assay-based typing. The prospective study material was composed of cDNA or gDNA derived from T cells, B-cell-depleted T cells, or PBMCs. Broad study findings and their caveats: How much clinical and demographic metadata was included differed by source and by participant, and the metadata was provided uncurated.

TCRbeta CDR3 regions were amplified from genomic DNA using the immunoSEQ Assay, a bias-controlled multiplex PCR. In the original analysis: The number of nucleated cells in each sample was estimated by amplification of reference gene primers within the assay. Sequence reads were collapsed and filtered to measure the absolute abundance of every unique TCRbeta CDR3 rearrangement. Productive Simpson clonality was computed per sample as the square root of Simpson's diversity index over productive rearrangements. Held by TCRdb, this immuneACCESS table contains in-frame sequences only and omits some clones. Under half of the omission traces to an unresolved V gene where checked; the cause of the rest is unknown. That table supplies the V and J calls and clone size; D and trimming were determined from the DNA. The sample contains fewer than 120,000 clones, over 65% of them found a single time. Of the sample, approximately 3.9% falls within the top ten clones.

Each collaborating institution followed its own protocols to collect whole blood in K2EDTA tubes. Collaborator samples were shipped for TCRbeta analysis as frozen whole blood, isolated PBMCs, or DNA extracted from either sample type. The material sequenced was peripheral blood. The chain was built from TRBV5-8 and TRBJ1-6; too little of a D gene remains to name it. This TCR came from a woman older than 75 with acute or convalescent COVID-19. For the CDR3, the sequence is CASSLVRTRTSVRSPLHF. The DNA reads TGTGCCAGCAGCTTGGTTCGGACTCGGACTTCTGTGCGGTCACCCCTCCACTTT.